A single sample is the source of the 27 T cell receptor beta chains below, sequenced in a study of T cell clones after liver transplantation. The repertoire was sequenced with immunoSEQ multiplex PCR; TCRdb's copy has only in-frame clones and lacks some. The sample contains tens of thousands of clones, 65% to 85% of which appear only once. The sequenced sample was CD8+ T cells from blood, obtained 54 months after liver transplant. These receptors were taken from a human patient who received a liver transplant. A share of the T cells may be of graft donor origin.

The chain links TRBV11-2 to TRBJ1-1; D remains ambiguous. The V end lost 1 base, the J end lost 4 bases, and 4 bases lay between the germline ends. Germline CDR1 SGHAT, CDR2 FQNNGV. CDR3 length: 12 residues. The CDR3 nucleotides are TGTGCCAGCAGCTTAGTTACCACTGAAGCTTTCTTT. Encoded protein: CASSLVTTEAFF.

Here the CDR3 reads CASSPAVLADTQYF. The DNA of the CDR3 is TGTGCCAGCAGCCCAGCGGTATTGGCAGATACGCAGTATTTT. The chain links TRBV4-2 to TRBJ2-3; a possible D gene is TRBD2 (5 bases). The V end lost 4 bases, the J end lost 4 bases, and 12 bases lay between the germline ends. The CDR3 runs 14 residues. CDR1 and CDR2 from the germline V gene are LGHNA and YNFKEQ.

The V call is TRBV28, the J call TRBJ2-2; TRBD2 might be the D (5 bases). Germline V gene data show CDR1 as MDHEN and CDR2 as SYDVKM. This CDR3 contains 14 residues. V was trimmed by 5 bases and J by 8 bases, leaving 15 bases between them. The CDR3 nucleotides read TGTGCCAGCAGTGAGAGGCGGGCTGGGGGGGAGCTGTTTTTT. It translates to CASSERRAGGELFF.

This clone was counted only a few times. The chain employs TRBV16 and TRBJ2-1; D is ambiguous. The CDR3 covers 15 residues. V lost 0 bases and J 8 bases, leaving 14 bases between the germline ends. Germline values: CDR1 KGHSY, CDR2 FQNENV. CDR3 DNA sequence: TGTGCCAGCAGCCAATCTGTTCACTCTCAGGATGAGCAGTTCTTC. Protein: CASSQSVHSQDEQFF.

The rearrangement links TRBV18 to TRBJ2-6, with 7 nucleotides matching TRBD1. V trimming: 3 bases; J trimming: 0 bases; junction bases outside the gene matches: 2. The CDR3 contains 16 residues. Germline loops: CDR1 KGHSH, CDR2 LQKENI. The CDR3 DNA reads as TGTGCCAGCTCACCGGACAGGATCTCTGGGGCCAACGTCCTGACTTTC. Translating it yields CASSPDRISGANVLTF.

The chain joins TRBV29-1 to TRBJ1-2; 12 nucleotides align to TRBD1. This CDR3 region has 13 residues. Germline V gene lookup returns CDR1 SQVTM and CDR2 ANQGSEA. The ends lost 5 bases at V and 7 bases at J; junction bases unmatched: 5. CDR3 in DNA: TGCAGCGTTAGGGGACAGGGGGCGGCTGGCTACACCTTC. Encoded protein: CSVRGQGAAGYTF.

Remarks on this clone: The same CDR3 is also encoded by other DNA sequences in this sample. The J gene is TRBJ2-7, the V gene TRBV10-2, with D unclear. Germline assignment: CDR1 WSHSY and CDR2 SAAADI. This CDR3 has 11 amino acids. Trimming cost V 0 bases and J 3 bases, with 0 bases left between them. The CDR3 sequence is CASSESYEQYF. CDR3 DNA: TGCGCCAGCAGTGAGTCCTACGAGCAGTACTTC.

This clone was seen once. The CDR3 nucleotides read TGCGCCAGCAGCCCTGGGACAGGGGTTCCCTACGAGCAGTACTTC. Translation gives CASSPGTGVPYEQYF. The chain is built from TRBV5-1 and TRBJ2-7, with 10 bases that match TRBD1. With 4 bases clipped from V and 2 bases from J, the junction kept 6 bases outside the gene matches. The CDR3 contains 15 residues. Germline V gene data show CDR1 as SGHRS and CDR2 as YFSETQ.

The chain is built from TRBV5-5 and TRBJ2-5, with 11 bases matching TRBD2. Germline CDR1 is SGHKS and CDR2 is YYEKEE (reference sequence). The CDR3 is made up of 18 amino acids. V lost 3 bases, J lost 3 bases, and 13 bases stayed unmatched. The CDR3 spells CASSYTPGLAVGKETQYF. As DNA, the CDR3 is TGTGCCAGCAGCTATACACCGGGACTAGCGGTTGGGAAAGAGACCCAGTACTTC.

The chain is built from TRBV6-1 and TRBJ2-5, with D tentatively TRBD1 or TRBD2 (6 bases each). V lost 2 bases and J lost 4, with 14 bases in between. The CDR3 has 15 residues. Germline loops: CDR1 MNHNS, CDR2 SASEGT. CDR3 loop: CASSESLGGGETQYF. DNA of the CDR3: TGTGCCAGCAGTGAATCGTTGGGGGGCGGAGAGACCCAGTACTTC.

The chain uses TRBV19 and TRBJ1-1; 11 bases map to TRBD1. The CDR3 is 15 amino acids. Trimming took 5 bases from V and 4 from J; bases not matched to a gene: 6. The germline CDR1 and CDR2 sequences are LNHDA and SQIVND (reference sequence). DNA of the CDR3: TGTGCCAGTAGTTCCTGGGACAGGGGGTTCACTGAAGCTTTCTTT. It yields the protein CASSSWDRGFTEAFF.

By frequency in the sample, this clone is large. The chain uses TRBV7-9 and TRBJ1-4, with unresolved D. The germline CDR1 and CDR2 sequences are SEHNR and FQNEAQ (reference sequence). V was pared by 4 bases and J by 11 bases, with 17 bases between. The CDR3 sequence is 14 residues long. CDR3: CASSSTSRPEKLFF. The DNA for the CDR3 is TGTGCCAGCAGCTCGACATCCCGGCCGGAGAAACTGTTTTTT.

This sequence joins TRBV6-5 and TRBJ1-5; D unclear. Germline-derived CDR1 and CDR2 are MNHEY and SVGAGI. Trimming removed 6 bases at V and 0 bases at J, with 12 bases between. The CDR3 extends over 15 amino acids. CDR3 sequence (DNA): TGTGCCAGCAGCCAAACACGGTATAGCAATCAGCCCCAGCATTTT. Translated, it gives CASSQTRYSNQPQHF.

The chain uses TRBV6-4 and TRBJ2-1; maybe TRBD1 (6 bases). Trimming stripped 0 bases from V and 2 bases from J, with 11 bases between. The CDR3 loop spans 16 amino acids. Germline loops: CDR1 MRHNA, CDR2 SNTAGT. The CDR3 is CASSDSIQGTYNEQFF. CDR3 bases: TGTGCCAGCAGTGACTCGATACAGGGAACCTACAATGAGCAGTTCTTC.

The gene calls are TRBV11-2 and TRBJ2-7; no firm D call. The germline V gene encodes CDR1 SGHAT and CDR2 FQNNGV. The CDR3 sequence is 16 residues long. Trimming took 1 base from V and 1 from J, leaving 14 bases between them. The CDR3 protein is CASSLGASAESYEQYF. The CDR3 DNA reads TGTGCCAGCAGCTTAGGGGCCTCGGCAGAGTCCTACGAGCAGTACTTC.

The V gene is TRBV9, the J gene TRBJ1-3, with D perhaps TRBD1 (5 bases). Looked up from germline, CDR1 is SGDLS and CDR2 is YYNGEE. V lost 6 bases and J lost 2, with 15 bases in between. The CDR3 sequence is 15 residues long. In nucleotides, the CDR3 is TGTGCCAGCACCCTGGGGACCGACGCTGGAAACACCATATATTTT. Translation gives CASTLGTDAGNTIYF.

The CDR3 sequence: CASSHLAGAYEQYF. The CDR3 nucleotides read TGTGCCAGCAGCCACCTAGCGGGGGCCTACGAGCAGTACTTC. The chain carries TRBV13 and TRBJ2-7; 10 bases are shared with TRBD2. Looked up from germline, CDR1 is PRHDT and CDR2 is FYEKMQ (reference sequence). The CDR3 contains 14 residues. The junction had 3 bases not matched to a gene; V was cut back by 5 bases and J by 2 bases.

Comment on this clone: The DNA is left out, because the CDR3 cannot be placed on it with certainty; the CDR3 is given as TCRdb lists it. The chain recombines TRBV27 with TRBJ2-1; the table's D call, TRBD1, has no DNA check behind it. Germline CDR1 MNHEY, CDR2 SMNVEV (reference sequence). Inclusive of both ends, the CDR3 amounts to 17 amino acids. The CDR3 sequence is CASSFGEGGRVYNEQFF.

The chain is built from TRBV7-9 and TRBJ1-1; a possible D gene is TRBD1 (5 bases). The CDR3 runs 15 residues. Germline V CDR1 and CDR2: SEHNR, FQNEAQ (reference sequence). Trimming took off 1 base at V and 3 bases at J, with 12 bases between the two ends. The CDR3 loop reads CASSLGWDLDTEAFF. CDR3 sequence (DNA): TGTGCCAGCAGCTTAGGCTGGGACCTCGACACTGAAGCTTTCTTT.

DNA for the CDR3: TGTGCCTGGAGTCGACTCGCAGGGGAGCGAACAGATACGCAGTATTTT. Translation gives CAWSRLAGERTDTQYF. The rearrangement links TRBV30 to TRBJ2-3, with TRBD1 as a possible D gene (6 bases). V was cut by 2 bases and J by 3 bases, with 18 bases left in between. The germline V gene encodes CDR1 GTSNPN and CDR2 SVGIG (reference sequence). The CDR3 spans 16 residues.

The chain recombines TRBV28 with TRBJ2-1; TRBD2 agrees at 12 bases. The germline gives CDR1 MDHEN, CDR2 SYDVKM. This CDR3 spans 16 amino acids. The ends lost 4 bases at V and 12 bases at J; junction bases unmatched: 13. The CDR3 protein is CASSSPLETSGGVQFF. The CDR3, as DNA: TGTGCCAGCAGTTCTCCCCTTGAGACTAGCGGGGGAGTGCAGTTCTTC.

This chain uses TRBV5-6 with TRBJ2-7, with D tentatively TRBD1 (6 bases). The germline V gene encodes CDR1 SGHDT and CDR2 YYEEEE. V was shortened by 0 bases and J by 2 bases, with 9 bases between the two germline ends. The CDR3 runs 14 residues. The DNA of the CDR3 is TGTGCCAGCAGCTTGGGGGCAGGGGCCTACGAGCAGTACTTC. This translates into CASSLGAGAYEQYF.

CDR3 residues: CATSRDRMTQIYGYTF. The CDR3 bases are TGTGCCACCAGCAGAGATCGAATGACTCAAATCTATGGCTACACCTTC. The chain employs TRBV15 and TRBJ1-2, with D unresolved. Trimming removed 0 bases at V and 4 bases at J, with 15 bases between. Germline CDR1 LNHNV, CDR2 YYDKDF (reference sequence). The CDR3 extends over 16 amino acids. The full variable domain, with the rest looked up from reference TRBV15 and TRBJ1-2, is DAMVIQNPRYQVTQFGKPVTLSCSQTLNHNVMYWYQQKSSQAPKLLFHYYDKDFNNEADTPDNFQSRRPNTSFCFLDIRSPGLGDTAMYLCATSRDRMTQIYGYTFGSGTRLTVV.

The V and J genes are TRBV27 and TRBJ2-2, with 14 bases fitting TRBD2. The CDR3 totals 14 residues. Germline V CDR1 and CDR2: MNHEY, SMNVEV (reference sequence). The V segment lost 10 bases and the J segment 6 bases; nucleotides outside the gene matches: 4. The DNA for the CDR3 is TGTGCCACAAGACTAGCGGGGGGGCCCGGGGAGCTGTTTTTT. It encodes CATRLAGGPGELFF.

The chain combines TRBV6-4 with TRBJ2-3, with 10 bases aligning to TRBD1. Germline assignment: CDR1 MRHNA and CDR2 SNTAGT. Trimming removed 2 bases from V and 3 bases from J; junction bases left unmatched: 2. The CDR3 is 15 residues long. This CDR3 is CASSDRTGGTDTQYF. DNA of the CDR3: TGTGCCAGCAGTGACAGGACAGGGGGTACAGATACGCAGTATTTT.

V and J are TRBV5-1 and TRBJ1-5; D is ambiguous. CDR1 and CDR2 (germline): SGHRS, YFSETQ. V dropped 0 bases and J dropped 1 base, with 2 bases sitting between them. The CDR3 is 13 amino acids. CDR3 in DNA: TGCGCCAGCAGCTTGGACAGCAATCAGCCCCAGCATTTT. It encodes CASSLDSNQPQHF.

The gene calls are TRBV13 and TRBJ1-1; the D gene is possibly TRBD1 (5 bases). The CDR3 loop spans 12 amino acids. V gave up 5 bases and J gave up 4 bases, with 8 bases separating them. Germline values: CDR1 PRHDT, CDR2 FYEKMQ (reference sequence). CDR3 amino acids: CASSEGSTEAFF. The CDR3 nucleotides read TGTGCCAGCAGCGAGGGGAGCACTGAAGCTTTCTTT. Variable domain in full (rest from reference TRBV13 and TRBJ1-1): AAGVIQSPRHLIKEKRETATLKCYPIPRHDTVYWYQQGPGQDPQFLISFYEKMQSDKGSIPDRFSAQQFSDYHSELNMSSLELGDSALYFCASSEGSTEAFFGQGTRLTVV.